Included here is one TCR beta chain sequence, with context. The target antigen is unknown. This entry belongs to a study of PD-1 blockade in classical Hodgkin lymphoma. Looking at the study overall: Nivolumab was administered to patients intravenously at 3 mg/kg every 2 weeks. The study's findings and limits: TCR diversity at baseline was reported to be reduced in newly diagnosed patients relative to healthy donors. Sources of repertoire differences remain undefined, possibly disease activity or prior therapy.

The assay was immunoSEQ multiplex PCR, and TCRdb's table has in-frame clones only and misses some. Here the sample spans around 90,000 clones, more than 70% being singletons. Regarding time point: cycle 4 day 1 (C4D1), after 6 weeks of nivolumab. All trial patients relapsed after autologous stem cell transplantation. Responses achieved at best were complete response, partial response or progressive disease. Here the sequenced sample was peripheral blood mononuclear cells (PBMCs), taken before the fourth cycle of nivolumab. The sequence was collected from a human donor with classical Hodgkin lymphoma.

CDR3 protein: CASSLALPKGYTF. The CDR3 region has the DNA TGTGCCAGCAGCTTAGCACTACCGAAAGGCTACACCTTC. V usage is TRBV7-9 and J usage is TRBJ1-2; D is uncertain. Trimming stripped 0 bases from V and 8 bases from J, with 10 bases between. This CDR3 is built from 13 residues. Germline CDR1 SEHNR, CDR2 FQNEAQ (reference sequence).